The 10 T cell receptor beta chains below come from one sample, sequenced in a study of neoadjuvant anti-PD-1 for oral cavity cancer. The time point: after neoadjuvant nivolumab, at surgical resection. The protocol was immunoSEQ multiplex PCR, while the TCRdb copy is restricted to in-frame clones and leaves out a portion. The sample carries tens of thousands of clones, approximately 81% recorded once. Sequences were derived from PBMCs, sampled after nivolumab (anti-PD-1) treatment. The receptors were sampled from a person between 35 and 79 years old with oral cavity squamous cell carcinoma.

This clone has only a few counts. The chain combines TRBV19 with TRBJ1-5, with no clear D. This CDR3 has 17 amino acids. CDR1 and CDR2 from the germline V gene are LNHDA and SQIVND (reference sequence). V lost 10 bases and J 0 bases, leaving 22 bases between the germline ends. DNA for the CDR3: TGTGCCACCTTACCATCTGTCGGTACCTATAGCAATCAGCCCCAGCATTTT. This gives the protein CATLPSVGTYSNQPQHF.

The chain recombines TRBV28 with TRBJ2-1; unclear D gene. Germline V gene lookup returns CDR1 MDHEN and CDR2 SYDVKM. V lost 3 bases and J 10 bases, leaving 16 bases between the germline ends. The CDR3 is 14 amino acids. The CDR3 sequence is CASSFVGFGEEQFF. CDR3 DNA sequence: TGTGCCAGCAGTTTCGTCGGGTTCGGAGAGGAGCAGTTCTTC.

The chain recombines TRBV27 with TRBJ2-1; no definite D call. CDR3 length: 9 amino acids. Germline V lookup: CDR1 MNHEY, CDR2 SMNVEV (reference sequence). The V and J ends lost 8 bases and 5 bases respectively, with 1 base between them. The CDR3 reads CASDNEQFF. The CDR3 DNA is TGTGCCAGCGACAATGAGCAGTTCTTC.

The chain couples TRBV19 to TRBJ1-1; D possibly corresponds to TRBD1 (6 bases). V was cut by 4 bases and J by 4 bases, with 16 bases left in between. CDR1 and CDR2 (germline): LNHDA, SQIVND (reference sequence). CDR3 length: 15 amino acids. Here the CDR3 DNA reads TGTGCCAGTAGTACCCAACAGGGCGGGGGCACTGAAGCTTTCTTT. It translates to CASSTQQGGGTEAFF.

The CDR3: CASGRETDTQYF. The CDR3 nucleotides read TGTGCTAGTGGTCGGGAGACAGATACGCAGTATTTT. The chain links TRBV12-5 to TRBJ2-3; D is possibly TRBD2 (6 bases). This CDR3 is built from 12 residues. Germline values: CDR1 LGHNT, CDR2 FRNRAP. Trimming stripped 5 bases from V and 3 bases from J, with 6 bases between.

The J gene is TRBJ1-5, the V gene TRBV27; the D gene is possibly TRBD1 (5 bases). The germline V gene has CDR1 MNHEY and CDR2 SMNVEV (reference sequence). This CDR3 contains 13 residues. V was cut by 2 bases and J by 4 bases, with 6 bases left in between. CDR3 loop: CASSLRGNQPQHF. The CDR3 DNA follows: TGTGCCAGCAGTTTACGGGGGAATCAGCCCCAGCATTTT.

The rearrangement uses TRBV11-2 and TRBJ2-7; 7 bases are a match to TRBD1. Germline loops: CDR1 SGHAT, CDR2 FQNNGV. The CDR3 is 14 residues long. Germline trimming cut 5 bases from V and 2 bases from J; bases unmatched to any gene: 6. The CDR3: CASSREGQTYEQYF. In nucleotides, the CDR3 is TGTGCCAGCAGCCGCGAGGGACAGACCTACGAGCAGTACTTC.

This clone appeared a few times. The chain employs TRBV28 and TRBJ2-7; TRBD2 matches 8 bases. Germline values: CDR1 MDHEN, CDR2 SYDVKM. With V trimmed by 4 bases and J by 2 bases, 13 bases remained unmatched. This CDR3 comprises 17 residues. Here the CDR3 DNA reads TGTGCCAGCAGTTCACCCATTGGCGGGAGGAATGCCTACGAGCAGTACTTC. It specifies CASSSPIGGRNAYEQYF.

The chain is built from TRBV30 and TRBJ1-5, with unresolved D. From germline, CDR1 is GTSNPN and CDR2 SVGIG (reference sequence). The V and J ends lost 0 bases and 4 bases respectively, with 13 bases between them. The CDR3 is 15 amino acids. The CDR3 bases are TGTGCCTGGAGTGTAACGGGTACAGCTAATCAGCCCCAGCATTTT. Its protein product is CAWSVTGTANQPQHF.

The chain uses TRBV4-1 and TRBJ2-6; maybe TRBD1 (5 bases). CDR1 is MGHRA and CDR2 is YSYEKL in the germline V gene. CDR3 size: 15 residues. The V and J ends lost 4 bases and 1 base respectively, with 8 bases between them. DNA for the CDR3: TGCGCCAGCAGCCCTAGGGGTTCTGGGGCCAACGTCCTGACTTTC. Its protein product is CASSPRGSGANVLTF.